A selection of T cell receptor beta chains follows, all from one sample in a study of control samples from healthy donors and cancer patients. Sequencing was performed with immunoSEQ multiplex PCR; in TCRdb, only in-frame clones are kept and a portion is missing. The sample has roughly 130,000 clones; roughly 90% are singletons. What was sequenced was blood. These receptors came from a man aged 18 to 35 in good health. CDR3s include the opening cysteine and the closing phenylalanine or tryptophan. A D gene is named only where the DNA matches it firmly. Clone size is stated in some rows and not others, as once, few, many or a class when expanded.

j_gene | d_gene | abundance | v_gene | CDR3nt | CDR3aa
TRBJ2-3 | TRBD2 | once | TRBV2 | TGTGCCAGCAGTGGACTAGCGGGAGGGTTTGGTACGCAGTATTTT | CASSGLAGGFGTQYF
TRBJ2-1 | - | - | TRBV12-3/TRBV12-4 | TGTGCCAGCAGTTTGAAGGACAATGAGCAGTTCTTC | CASSLKDNEQFF
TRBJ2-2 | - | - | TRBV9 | TGTGCCAGCAGCGTAATAGGAGCGGGTTCTGGCGGGGAGCTGTTTTTT | CASSVIGAGSGGELFF
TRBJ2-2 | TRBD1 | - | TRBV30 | TGTGCCTGGAGTGCAACAGGGGGGACCGGGGAGCTGTTTTTT | CAWSATGGTGELFF
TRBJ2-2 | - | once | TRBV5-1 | TGCGCCAGCAGCTTAAGTACGAACACCGGGGAGCTGTTTTTT | CASSLSTNTGELFF
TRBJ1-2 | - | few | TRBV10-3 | TGTGCCATCACGGGGGACTATGGCTACACCTTC | CAITGDYGYTF
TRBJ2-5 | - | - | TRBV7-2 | TGTGCCAGCAACTTCAGGGTGCGGGAGACCCAGTACTTC | CASNFRVRETQYF
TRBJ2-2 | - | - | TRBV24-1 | TGTGCCACCGGGGTCACGGGCTCTAACACCGGGGAGCTGTTTTTT | CATGVTGSNTGELFF
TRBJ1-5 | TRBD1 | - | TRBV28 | TGTGCCAGCAGTGGAGGGACAGGTTTGCAGCCCCAGCATTTT | CASSGGTGLQPQHF
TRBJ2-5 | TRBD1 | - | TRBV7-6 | TGTGCCAGCAGCCCCGAGACAGGGGGGGAGGAGACCCAGTACTTC | CASSPETGGEETQYF
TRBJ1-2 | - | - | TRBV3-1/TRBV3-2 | TGTGCCAGCAGCCAAGAAAGAGAGGGTCGCTATGGCTACACCTTC | CASSQEREGRYGYTF
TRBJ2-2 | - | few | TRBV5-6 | TGTGCCAGCAACCTCCGGACGAACACCGGGGAGCTGTTTTTT | CASNLRTNTGELFF
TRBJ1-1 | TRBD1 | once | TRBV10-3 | TGTGCCATCAGTGAGTCTTATGGACAGGGGAACACTGAAGCTTTCTTT | CAISESYGQGNTEAFF
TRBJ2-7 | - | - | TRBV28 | TGTGCCAGCAGTTCCCGCGGAACCTACGAGCAGTACTTC | CASSSRGTYEQYF
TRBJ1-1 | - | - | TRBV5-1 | TGCGCCAGCACCCAGGGCTCGGGCACTGAAGCTTTCTTT | CASTQGSGTEAFF
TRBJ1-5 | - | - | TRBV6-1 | TGTGCCAGCAGTGAAATAGGCAGAAATCAGCCCCAGCATTTT | CASSEIGRNQPQHF
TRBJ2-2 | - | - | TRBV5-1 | TGCGCCAGCAGCTGGGCGTACGGGGAGCTGTTTTTT | CASSWAYGELFF
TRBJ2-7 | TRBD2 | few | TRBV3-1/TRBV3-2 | TGTGCCAGCAGCCTCATGGCGGGACTAGCTTCATCCGAGCAGTACTTC | CASSLMAGLASSEQYF
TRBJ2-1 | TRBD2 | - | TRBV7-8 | TGTGCCAGCAGCAGGGCGGGACTAGCGGGGGTGGGTGAGCAGTTCTTC | CASSRAGLAGVGEQFF
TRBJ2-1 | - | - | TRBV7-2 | TGTGCCAGCAGCCCATACCCTCGGGTAACAGCCTACAATGAGCAGTTCTTC | CASSPYPRVTAYNEQFF
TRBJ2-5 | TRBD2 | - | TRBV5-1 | TGCGCCAGCAGCGCGGATACTAGCGGGGGGGCTCGGGAGACCCAGTACTTC | CASSADTSGGARETQYF
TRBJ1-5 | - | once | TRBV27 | TGTGCCAGCAGGAAGGGCTTCAATCAGCCCCAGCATTTT | CASRKGFNQPQHF
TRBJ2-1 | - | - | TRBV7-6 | TGTGCCAGCAGCGCAGACCTGAGCTCCTACAATGAGCAGTTCTTC | CASSADLSSYNEQFF
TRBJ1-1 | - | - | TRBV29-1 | TGCAGCGCGGGCCCTCTGAGGGACACTGAAGCTTTCTTT | CSAGPLRDTEAFF
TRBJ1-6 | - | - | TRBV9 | TGTGCCAGCAGCGAAGAAAGCTCCTATAATTCACCCCTCCACTTT | CASSEESSYNSPLHF
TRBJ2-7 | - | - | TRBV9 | TGTGCCAGCAGCGTAGGTCACGAGCAGTACTTC | CASSVGHEQYF
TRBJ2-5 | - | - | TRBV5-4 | TGTGCCAGCAGCTTGGCGGGGGAACAAGAGACCCAGTACTTC | CASSLAGEQETQYF